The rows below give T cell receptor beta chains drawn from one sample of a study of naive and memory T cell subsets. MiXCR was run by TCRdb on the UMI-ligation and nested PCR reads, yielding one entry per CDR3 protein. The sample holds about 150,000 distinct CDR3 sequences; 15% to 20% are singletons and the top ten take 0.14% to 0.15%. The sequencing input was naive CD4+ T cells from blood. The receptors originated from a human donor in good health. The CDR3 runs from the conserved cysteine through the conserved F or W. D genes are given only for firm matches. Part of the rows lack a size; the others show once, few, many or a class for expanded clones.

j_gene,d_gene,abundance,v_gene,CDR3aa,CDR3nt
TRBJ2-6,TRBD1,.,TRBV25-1,CASSEGGTGGRTGANVLTF,TGTGCCAGCAGTGAAGGCGGGACAGGGGGTAGGACTGGGGCCAACGTCCTGACTTTC
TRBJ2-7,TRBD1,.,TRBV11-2,CASSLTRDRLYEQYF,TGTGCCAGCAGCTTAACCCGGGACAGGCTTTACGAGCAGTACTTC
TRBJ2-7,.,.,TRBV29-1,CSVEVVRQSEQYF,TGCAGCGTTGAAGTAGTCAGGCAGTCCGAGCAGTACTTC
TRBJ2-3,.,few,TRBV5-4,CASRLGGLRGSLTDTQYF,TGTGCCAGCAGGCTTGGGGGCCTCCGGGGTAGTCTCACAGATACGCAGTATTTT
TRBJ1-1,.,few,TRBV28,CASSSIMRPERVFRGKAFF,TGTGCCAGCAGTTCCATCATGAGGCCGGAGAGGGTTTTTAGGGGGAAAGCTTTCTTT
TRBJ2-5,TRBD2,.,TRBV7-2,CASSQGGRRGETQYF,TGTGCCAGCAGCCAAGGCGGGAGACGAGGAGAGACCCAGTACTTC
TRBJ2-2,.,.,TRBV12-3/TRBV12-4,CASSLQQVGNTGELFF,TGTGCCAGCAGTCTACAACAGGTCGGGAACACCGGGGAGCTGTTTTTT
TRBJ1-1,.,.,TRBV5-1,CASSNTLSSADTEAFF,TGCGCCAGCAGCAATACTTTGAGTAGTGCGGACACTGAAGCTTTCTTT
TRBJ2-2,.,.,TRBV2,CASRKYTNTGELFF,TGTGCCAGCAGGAAATATACGAACACCGGGGAGCTGTTTTTT
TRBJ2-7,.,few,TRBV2,CASQDSSYEQYF,TGTGCCAGCCAGGACTCCTCCTACGAGCAGTACTTC
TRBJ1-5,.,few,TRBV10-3,CAISDQGQPQHF,TGTGCCATCAGTGACCAGGGCCAGCCCCAGCATTTT
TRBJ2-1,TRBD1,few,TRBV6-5,CASRQGIYNEQFF,TGTGCCAGTCGACAGGGGATCTACAATGAGCAGTTCTTC
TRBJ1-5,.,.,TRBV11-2,CASSAHGTQRGGQPQHF,TGTGCCAGCAGCGCCCATGGGACACAGAGGGGGGGCCAGCCCCAGCATTTT
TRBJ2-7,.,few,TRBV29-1,CSARRWSSYEQYF,TGCAGTGCGCGGCGCTGGAGCTCCTACGAGCAGTACTTC
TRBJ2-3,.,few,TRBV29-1,CSVEVGAGTDTQYF,TGCAGCGTTGAAGTGGGAGCTGGCACAGATACGCAGTATTTT
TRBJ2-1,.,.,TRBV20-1,CSARESGRRNNEQFF,TGCAGTGCTAGAGAATCGGGACGCAGGAACAATGAGCAGTTCTTC
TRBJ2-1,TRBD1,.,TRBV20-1,CSSYRDSTYNEQFF,TGCAGCTCCTACCGGGACAGCACGTACAATGAGCAGTTCTTC
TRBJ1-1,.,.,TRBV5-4,CASSSLVGGMNTEAFF,TGTGCCAGCAGCTCACTGGTTGGGGGGATGAACACTGAAGCTTTCTTT
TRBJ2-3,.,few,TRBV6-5,CASSYGGPDTQYF,TGTGCCAGCAGTTACGGGGGCCCGGATACGCAGTATTTT
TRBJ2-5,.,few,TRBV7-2,CASSPRNYKETQYF,TGTGCCAGCAGCCCCAGAAACTATAAAGAGACCCAGTACTTC
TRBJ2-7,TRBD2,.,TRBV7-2,CASSFRLAGVYEQYF,TGTGCCAGCAGCTTCCGACTAGCGGGAGTGTACGAGCAGTACTTC
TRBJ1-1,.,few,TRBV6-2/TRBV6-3,CASTFRRADQGAFF,TGTGCCAGCACCTTCCGGAGGGCAGATCAGGGAGCTTTCTTT
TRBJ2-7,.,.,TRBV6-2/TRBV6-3,CASSRDQTYEQYF,TGTGCCAGCAGCCGGGACCAAACCTACGAGCAGTACTTC
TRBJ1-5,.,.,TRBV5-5,CASSFWGDSNQPQHF,TGTGCCAGCAGCTTTTGGGGTGACAGCAATCAGCCCCAGCATTTT
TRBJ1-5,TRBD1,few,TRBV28,CASSLWSGTGGQPQHF,TGTGCCAGCAGTTTATGGAGTGGGACAGGGGGTCAGCCCCAGCATTTT
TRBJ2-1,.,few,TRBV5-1,CASSPPGQRGNEQFF,TGCGCCAGCAGCCCACCGGGACAACGGGGCAATGAGCAGTTCTTC
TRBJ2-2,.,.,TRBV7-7,CASSFGTANTGELFF,TGTGCCAGCAGCTTCGGGACTGCGAACACCGGGGAGCTGTTTTTT
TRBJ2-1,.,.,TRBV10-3,CAISKLRLDYNEQFF,TGTGCCATCAGTAAGTTGAGACTAGACTACAATGAGCAGTTCTTC
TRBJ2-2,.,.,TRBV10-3,CAISKSGELFF,TGTGCCATCAGCAAGTCCGGGGAGCTGTTTTTT
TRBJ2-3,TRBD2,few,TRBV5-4,CASGLAPQYF,TGTGCCAGCGGACTAGCCCCCCAGTATTTT
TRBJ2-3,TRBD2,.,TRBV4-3,CASSQARLAGTDTQYF,TGCGCCAGCAGCCAAGCCCGACTAGCGGGTACAGATACGCAGTATTTT
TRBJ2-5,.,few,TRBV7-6,CASSLEGIGVRETQYF,TGTGCCAGCAGCTTAGAAGGAATCGGGGTACGAGAGACCCAGTACTTC
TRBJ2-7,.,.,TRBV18,CASSPPGREGYEQYF,TGTGCCAGCTCACCACCGGGCAGGGAAGGCTACGAGCAGTACTTC
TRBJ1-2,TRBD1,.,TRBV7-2,CASSLWAGGNYGYTF,TGTGCCAGCAGCTTATGGGCAGGGGGCAACTATGGCTACACCTTC
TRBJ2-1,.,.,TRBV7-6,CASSLVGAGPYDEQFF,TGTGCCAGCAGCTTAGTTGGGGCGGGACCCTACGATGAGCAGTTCTTC
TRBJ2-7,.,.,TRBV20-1,CSAKNRYVGHLNVYEQYF,TGCAGTGCCAAGAACCGCTATGTGGGCCACCTAAACGTCTACGAGCAGTACTTC
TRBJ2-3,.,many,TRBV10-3,CAIKGARGFPSSTDTQYF,TGTGCCATCAAGGGAGCGCGAGGATTCCCTTCTAGCACAGATACGCAGTATTTT
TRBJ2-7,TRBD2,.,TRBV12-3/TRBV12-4,CASRPGLAGEYEQYF,TGTGCCAGCAGGCCCGGACTAGCGGGAGAATACGAGCAGTACTTC
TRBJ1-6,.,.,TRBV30,CAWSGDLGYSPLHF,TGTGCCTGGAGTGGGGACTTGGGCTATTCACCCCTCCACTTT
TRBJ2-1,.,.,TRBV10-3,CATYGSGDEQFF,TGTGCCACCTACGGATCCGGCGATGAGCAGTTCTTC
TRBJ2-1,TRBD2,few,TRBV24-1,CATSDLSPTSGSFNEQFF,TGTGCCACCAGTGATCTATCCCCAACTAGCGGGAGTTTCAATGAGCAGTTCTTC
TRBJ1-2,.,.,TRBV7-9,CASSAQGTNYGYTF,TGTGCCAGCAGCGCCCAGGGTACTAACTATGGCTACACCTTC
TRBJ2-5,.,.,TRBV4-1,CASSQVTGETQYF,TGCGCCAGCAGCCAAGTGACTGGAGAGACCCAGTACTTC
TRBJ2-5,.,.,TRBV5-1,CASSLATIGTDQETQYF,TGCGCCAGCAGCTTGGCCACGATAGGGACGGATCAAGAGACCCAGTACTTC
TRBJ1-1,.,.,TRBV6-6,CASSYGPGGEAFF,TGTGCCAGCAGTTACGGGCCGGGGGGGGAAGCTTTCTTT
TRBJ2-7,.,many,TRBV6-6,CASSFEGGLEQYF,TGTGCCAGCAGTTTTGAGGGGGGTCTCGAGCAGTACTTC
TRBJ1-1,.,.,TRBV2,CASSDVPEGNTEAFF,TGTGCCAGCAGTGATGTTCCCGAGGGAAACACTGAAGCTTTCTTT
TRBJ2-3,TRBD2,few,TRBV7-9,CASSPPLAGNGNTQYF,TGTGCCAGCAGCCCTCCCCTAGCGGGAAACGGAAATACGCAGTATTTT